The 7 T cell receptor beta chains below all came from one sample that was sequenced in a study of memory CD4+ T cells and cytomegalovirus serostatus. Single viable CD3+CD4+CD8-CD45RO+ cells were sorted as the memory CD4+ T cells. Some clones are missing from TCRdb's copy, which holds only in-frame ones; the method was immunoSEQ multiplex PCR. The sample carries 52,000 or so clones, around three quarters recorded once. The sequenced sample consisted of memory CD4+ T cells from blood. The receptors were sampled from an adult in good health and CMV-seronegative.

The chain joins TRBV28 to TRBJ2-7, with 10 bases fitting TRBD2. Germline V gene lookup returns CDR1 MDHEN and CDR2 SYDVKM. The CDR3 runs 15 residues. V was clipped by 6 bases and J by 2 bases; unmatched bases: 7. CDR3 in amino acids: CASSRPAGGAYEQYF. DNA for the CDR3: TGTGCCAGCAGCCGCCCAGCGGGAGGGGCCTACGAGCAGTACTTC. The whole variable domain, remainder taken from reference TRBV28 and TRBJ2-7, is DVKVTQSSRYLVKRTGEKVFLECVQDMDHENMFWYRQDPGLGLRLIYFSYDVKMKEKGDIPEGYSVSREKKERFSLILESASTNQTSMYLCASSRPAGGAYEQYFGPGTRLTVT.

This clone was observed a handful of times. V gene TRBV2 combines with J gene TRBJ2-6, with D perhaps assigned TRBD1 or TRBD2 (5 bases each). The ends were cut back, 7 bases at V and 0 bases at J, with 13 bases in the middle. The CDR3 has 16 amino acids. Germline loops: CDR1 SNHLY, CDR2 FYNNEI. The CDR3 reads CASTWDGRSGANVLTF. Here the CDR3 DNA reads TGTGCCAGCACCTGGGACGGACGCTCTGGGGCCAACGTCCTGACTTTC.

CDR3 residues: CASSPFGRGGFTDTQYF. CDR3 nucleotide sequence: TGTGCCAGCAGCCCTTTCGGGAGAGGGGGGTTCACAGATACGCAGTATTTT. The rearrangement links TRBV7-9 to TRBJ2-3; D may match TRBD1 or TRBD2 (6 bases each). Trimming removed 5 bases from V and 2 bases from J, with 20 bases in between. The CDR3 is made up of 17 amino acids. Germline lookup yields CDR1 SEHNR and CDR2 FQNEAQ (reference sequence).

The rearrangement links TRBV2 to TRBJ2-7, with 8 bases matching TRBD2. The J segment lost 3 bases and the V segment lost 4 bases, leaving 14 bases of the junction unmatched. The CDR3 runs 17 residues. In germline, CDR1 is SNHLY, CDR2 FYNNEI. CDR3 DNA sequence: TGTGCCAGCAGTGTTGGGGTCGCGGGACTAGGGCGCTACGAGCAGTACTTC. Protein: CASSVGVAGLGRYEQYF. Based on the CDR3 plus reference TRBV2 and TRBJ2-7, the full variable domain is EPEVTQTPSHQVTQMGQEVILRCVPISNHLYFYWYRQILGQKVEFLVSFYNNEISEKSEIFDDQFSVERPDGSNFTLKIRSTKLEDSAMYFCASSVGVAGLGRYEQYFGPGTRLTVT.

The chain carries TRBV6-6 and TRBJ2-7, with TRBD1 matching 9 bases. Germline CDR1 MNHNY, CDR2 SVGAGI (reference sequence). V trimming: 4 bases; J trimming: 1 base; junction bases outside the gene matches: 5. The CDR3 loop spans 15 amino acids. CDR3 sequence: CASSSGQGVSYEQYF. The CDR3 coding sequence is TGTGCCAGCAGTTCGGGACAGGGAGTATCCTACGAGCAGTACTTC.

The chain recombines TRBV9 with TRBJ1-3; TRBD1 might be the D (6 bases). Deletions cut 3 bases from V and 4 bases from J, with 17 bases between. Germline values: CDR1 SGDLS, CDR2 YYNGEE. This CDR3 has 16 amino acids. CDR3 nucleotide sequence: TGTGCCAGCAGCGCCGACCTCAGGGGAGCCGGAAACACCATATATTTT. Protein product: CASSADLRGAGNTIYF.

CDR3 sequence: CASSLGREGPQETQYF. CDR3 nucleotides: TGTGCCAGCAGCTTAGGGCGGGAGGGCCCCCAAGAGACCCAGTACTTC. J is TRBJ2-5 and V is TRBV7-2, with 9 nucleotides matching TRBD2. The CDR3 runs to 16 residues. CDR1 and CDR2 from the germline V gene are SGHTA and FQGNSA. V gave up 1 base and J gave up 1 base; unmatched junction bases: 4.